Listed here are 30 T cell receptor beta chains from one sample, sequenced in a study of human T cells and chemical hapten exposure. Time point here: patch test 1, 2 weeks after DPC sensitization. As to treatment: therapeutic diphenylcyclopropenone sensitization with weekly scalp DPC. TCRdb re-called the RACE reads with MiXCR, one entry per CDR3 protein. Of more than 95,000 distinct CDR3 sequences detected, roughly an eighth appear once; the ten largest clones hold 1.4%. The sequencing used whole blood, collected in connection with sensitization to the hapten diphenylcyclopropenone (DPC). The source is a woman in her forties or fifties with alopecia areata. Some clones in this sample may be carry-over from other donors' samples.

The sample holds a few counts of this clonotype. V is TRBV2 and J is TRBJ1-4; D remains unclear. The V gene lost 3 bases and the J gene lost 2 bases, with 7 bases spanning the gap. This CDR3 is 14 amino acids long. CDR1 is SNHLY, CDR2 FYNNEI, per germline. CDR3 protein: CASSDRSTNEKLFF. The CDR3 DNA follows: TGTGCCAGCAGTGACCGGAGCACTAATGAAAAACTGTTTTTT.

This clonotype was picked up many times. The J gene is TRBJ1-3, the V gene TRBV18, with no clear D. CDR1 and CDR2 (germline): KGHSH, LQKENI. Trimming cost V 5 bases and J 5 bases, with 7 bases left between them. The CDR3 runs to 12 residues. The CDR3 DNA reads TGTGCCAGCTCAGTCGACAGAAACACCATATATTTT. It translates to CASSVDRNTIYF.

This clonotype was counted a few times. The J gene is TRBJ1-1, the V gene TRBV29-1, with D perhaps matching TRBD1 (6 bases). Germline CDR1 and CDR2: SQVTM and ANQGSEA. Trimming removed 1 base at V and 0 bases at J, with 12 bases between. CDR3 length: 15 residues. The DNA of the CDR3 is TGCAGCGTTGAAGGCCCGGGGGGCATGAACACTGAAGCTTTCTTT. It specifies CSVEGPGGMNTEAFF.

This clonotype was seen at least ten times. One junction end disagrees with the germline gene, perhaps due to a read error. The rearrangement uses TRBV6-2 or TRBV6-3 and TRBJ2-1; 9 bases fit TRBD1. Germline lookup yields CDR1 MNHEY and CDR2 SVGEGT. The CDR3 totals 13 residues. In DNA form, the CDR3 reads TGTGCCAGCAGTTACGGCCGGAGAGACAGGGGGGTCTTC. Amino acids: CASSYGRRDRGVF.

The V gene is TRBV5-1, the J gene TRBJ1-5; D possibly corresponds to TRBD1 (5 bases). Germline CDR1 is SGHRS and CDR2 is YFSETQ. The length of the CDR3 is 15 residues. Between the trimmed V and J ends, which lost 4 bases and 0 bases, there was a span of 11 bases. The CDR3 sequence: CASSISTDSNQPQHF. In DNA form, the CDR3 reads TGCGCCAGCAGCATTTCGACAGATAGCAATCAGCCCCAGCATTTT.

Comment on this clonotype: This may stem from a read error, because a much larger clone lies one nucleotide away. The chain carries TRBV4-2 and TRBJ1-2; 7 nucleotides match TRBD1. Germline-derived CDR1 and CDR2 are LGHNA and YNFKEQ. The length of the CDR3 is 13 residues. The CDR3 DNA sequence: TGTGCCAGCAGCCAAGTTCAAGGACAGGAGTCTTCCTTC. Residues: CASSQVQGQESSF.

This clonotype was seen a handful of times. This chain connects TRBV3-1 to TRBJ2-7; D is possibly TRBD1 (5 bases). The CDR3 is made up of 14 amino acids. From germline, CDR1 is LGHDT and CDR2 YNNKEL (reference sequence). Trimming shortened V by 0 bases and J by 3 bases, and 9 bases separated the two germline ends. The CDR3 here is CASSQEGQLYEQYF. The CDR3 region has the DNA TGTGCCAGCAGCCAAGAAGGACAACTCTACGAGCAGTACTTC.

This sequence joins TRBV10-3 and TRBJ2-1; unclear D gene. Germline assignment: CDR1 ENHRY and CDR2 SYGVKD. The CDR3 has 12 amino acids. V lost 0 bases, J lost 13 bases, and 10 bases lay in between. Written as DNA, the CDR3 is TGTGCCATCAGTGAGTCCCAGGCCTCTCAGTTCTTC. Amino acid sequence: CAISESQASQFF.

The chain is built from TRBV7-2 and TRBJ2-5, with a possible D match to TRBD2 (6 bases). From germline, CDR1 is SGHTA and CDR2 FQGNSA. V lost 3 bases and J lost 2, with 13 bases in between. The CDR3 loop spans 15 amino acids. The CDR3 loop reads CASSFRRGPQETQYF. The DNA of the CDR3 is TGTGCCAGCAGCTTCCGGCGGGGACCTCAAGAGACCCAGTACTTC.

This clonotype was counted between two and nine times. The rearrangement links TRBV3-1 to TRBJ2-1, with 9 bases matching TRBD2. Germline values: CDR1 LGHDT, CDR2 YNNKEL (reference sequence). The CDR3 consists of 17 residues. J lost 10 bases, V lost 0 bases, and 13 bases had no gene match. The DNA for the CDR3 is TGTGCCAGCAGCCAAGAAGGGGAACTAGCGGGTGGAGTGGAGCAGTTCTTC. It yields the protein CASSQEGELAGGVEQFF.

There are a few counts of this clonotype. CDR3 DNA: TGCGCCAGCAGCTTGGGTGGACGACAGAGCACAGATACGCAGTATTTT. This encodes CASSLGGRQSTDTQYF. The chain joins TRBV5-1 to TRBJ2-3, with D perhaps matching TRBD1 (5 bases). The CDR3 extends over 16 amino acids. The V and J ends lost 0 bases and 0 bases respectively, with 11 bases between them. Germline V gene sequence: CDR1 SGHRS, CDR2 YFSETQ.

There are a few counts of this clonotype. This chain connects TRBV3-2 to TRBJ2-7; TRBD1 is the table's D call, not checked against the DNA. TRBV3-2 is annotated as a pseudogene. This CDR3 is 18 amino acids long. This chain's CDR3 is CASSQDLIWDRLIYEQYF. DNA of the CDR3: TGTGCCAGCAGCCAAGATTTAATATGGGACAGATTAATCTACGAGCAGTACTTC.

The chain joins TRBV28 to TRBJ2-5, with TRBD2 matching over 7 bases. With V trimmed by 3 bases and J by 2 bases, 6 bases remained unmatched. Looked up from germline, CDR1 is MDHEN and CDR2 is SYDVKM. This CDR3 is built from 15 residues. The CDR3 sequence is CASSLLGTTQETQYF. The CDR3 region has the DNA TGTGCCAGCAGTTTGTTGGGGACTACACAAGAGACCCAGTACTTC.

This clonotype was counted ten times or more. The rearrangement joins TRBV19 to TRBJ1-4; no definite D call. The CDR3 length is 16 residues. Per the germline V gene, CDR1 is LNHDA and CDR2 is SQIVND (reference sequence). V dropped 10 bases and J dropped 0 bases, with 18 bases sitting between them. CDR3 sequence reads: CATLNPHGATNEKLFF. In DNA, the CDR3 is TGTGCCACCCTTAACCCGCACGGAGCAACTAATGAAAAACTGTTTTTT.

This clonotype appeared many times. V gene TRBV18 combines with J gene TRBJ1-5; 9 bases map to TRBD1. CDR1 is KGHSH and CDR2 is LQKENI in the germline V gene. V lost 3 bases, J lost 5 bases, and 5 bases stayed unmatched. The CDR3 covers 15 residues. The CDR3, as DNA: TGTGCCAGCTCACCCGGGACAGGGATGTATCAGCCCCAGCATTTT. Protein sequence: CASSPGTGMYQPQHF. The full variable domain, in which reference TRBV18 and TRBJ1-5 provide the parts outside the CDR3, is NAGVMQNPRHLVRRRGQEARLRCSPMKGHSHVYWYRQLPEEGLKFMVYLQKENIIDESGMPKERFSAEFPKEGPSILRIQQVVRGDSAAYFCASSPGTGMYQPQHFGDGTRLSIL.

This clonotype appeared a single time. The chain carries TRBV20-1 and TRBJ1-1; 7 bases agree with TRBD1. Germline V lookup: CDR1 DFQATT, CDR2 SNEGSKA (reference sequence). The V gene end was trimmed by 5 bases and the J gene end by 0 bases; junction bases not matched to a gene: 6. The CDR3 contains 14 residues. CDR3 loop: CSAGQAELNTEAFF. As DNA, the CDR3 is TGCAGTGCTGGACAGGCAGAATTGAACACTGAAGCTTTCTTT.

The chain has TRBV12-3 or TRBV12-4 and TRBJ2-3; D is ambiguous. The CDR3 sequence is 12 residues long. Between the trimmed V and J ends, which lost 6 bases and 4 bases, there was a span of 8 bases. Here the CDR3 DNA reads TGTGCCAGCAGAGAAGTGGCAGATACGCAGTATTTT. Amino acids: CASREVADTQYF.

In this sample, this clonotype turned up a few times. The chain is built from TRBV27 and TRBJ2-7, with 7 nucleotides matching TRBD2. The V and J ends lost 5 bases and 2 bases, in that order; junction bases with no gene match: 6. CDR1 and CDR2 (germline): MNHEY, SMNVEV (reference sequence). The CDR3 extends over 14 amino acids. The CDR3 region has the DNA TGTGCCAGCAGTCCCTCAGCGGGAACCTACGAGCAGTACTTC. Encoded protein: CASSPSAGTYEQYF.

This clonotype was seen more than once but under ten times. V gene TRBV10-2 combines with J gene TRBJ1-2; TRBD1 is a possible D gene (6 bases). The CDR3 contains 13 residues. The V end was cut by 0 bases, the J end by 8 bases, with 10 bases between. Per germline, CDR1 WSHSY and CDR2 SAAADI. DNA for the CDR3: TGCGCCAGCAGTGAGTCCGGACAGCTCGGCTACACCTTC. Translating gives CASSESGQLGYTF.

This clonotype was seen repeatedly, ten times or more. The DNA of the CDR3 is TGTGCCAGCAGCCTACCCCCCGGGACAGGCATCAACTATGGCTACACCTTC. It specifies CASSLPPGTGINYGYTF. V and J are TRBV7-8 and TRBJ1-2, with 8 bases fitting TRBD1. The CDR3 covers 17 residues. CDR1 is SGHVS, CDR2 FQNEAQ, per germline. V trimming: 5 bases; J trimming: 2 bases; junction bases outside the gene matches: 13.

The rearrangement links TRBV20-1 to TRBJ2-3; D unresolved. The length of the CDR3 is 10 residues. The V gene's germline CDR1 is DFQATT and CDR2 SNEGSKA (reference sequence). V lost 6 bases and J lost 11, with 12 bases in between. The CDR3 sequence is CSARSAEQYF. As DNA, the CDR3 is TGCAGTGCCCGCTCGGCGGAGCAGTATTTT.

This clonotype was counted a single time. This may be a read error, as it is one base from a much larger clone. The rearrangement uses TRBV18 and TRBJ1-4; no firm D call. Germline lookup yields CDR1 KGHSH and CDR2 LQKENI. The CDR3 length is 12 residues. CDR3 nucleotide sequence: TGTGCCAGCTCACTGCAAGGTGAAAAACCGTTTTTT. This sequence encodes CASSLQGEKPFF.

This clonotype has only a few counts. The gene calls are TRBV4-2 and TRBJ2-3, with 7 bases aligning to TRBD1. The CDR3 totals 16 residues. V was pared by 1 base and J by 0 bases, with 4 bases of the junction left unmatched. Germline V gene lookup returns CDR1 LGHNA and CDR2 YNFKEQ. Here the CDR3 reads CASSQAGTASTDTQYF. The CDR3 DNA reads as TGTGCCAGCAGCCAAGCCGGGACAGCTAGCACAGATACGCAGTATTTT.

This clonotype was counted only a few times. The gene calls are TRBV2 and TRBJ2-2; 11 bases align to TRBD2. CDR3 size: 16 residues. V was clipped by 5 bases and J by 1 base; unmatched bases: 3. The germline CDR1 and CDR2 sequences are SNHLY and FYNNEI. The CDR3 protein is CASSLTSGGNTGELFF. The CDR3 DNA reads TGTGCCAGCAGTCTTACTAGCGGGGGGAACACCGGGGAGCTGTTTTTT.

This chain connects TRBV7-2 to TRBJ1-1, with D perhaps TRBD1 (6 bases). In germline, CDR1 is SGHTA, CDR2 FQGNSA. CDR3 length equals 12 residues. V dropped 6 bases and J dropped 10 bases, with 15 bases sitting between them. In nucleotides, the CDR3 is TGTGCCAGCAGTTCATCCACAGGGCTAGCTTTCTTT. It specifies CASSSSTGLAFF.

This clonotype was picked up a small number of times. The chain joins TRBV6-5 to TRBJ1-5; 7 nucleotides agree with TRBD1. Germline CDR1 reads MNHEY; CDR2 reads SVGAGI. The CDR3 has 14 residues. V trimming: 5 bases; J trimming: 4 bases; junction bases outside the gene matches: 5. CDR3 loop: CASSRQGRNQPQHF. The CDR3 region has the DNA TGTGCCAGCAGTCGACAGGGACGGAATCAGCCCCAGCATTTT.

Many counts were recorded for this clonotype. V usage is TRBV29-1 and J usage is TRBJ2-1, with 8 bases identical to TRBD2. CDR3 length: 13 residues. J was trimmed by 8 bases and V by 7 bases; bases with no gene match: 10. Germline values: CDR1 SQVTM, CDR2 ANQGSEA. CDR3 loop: CSARSGTSDEQFF. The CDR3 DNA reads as TGCAGCGCGCGCTCCGGGACTAGTGATGAGCAGTTCTTC.

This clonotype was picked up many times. CDR3: CASSQDPSKEQFF. CDR3 in DNA: TGTGCCAGCAGCCAAGATCCCAGCAAGGAGCAGTTCTTC. The chain uses TRBV4-2 and TRBJ2-1, with no clear D. The V gene lost 0 bases and the J gene lost 10 bases, with 10 bases spanning the gap. The CDR3 has 13 amino acids. Looked up from germline, CDR1 is LGHNA and CDR2 is YNFKEQ.

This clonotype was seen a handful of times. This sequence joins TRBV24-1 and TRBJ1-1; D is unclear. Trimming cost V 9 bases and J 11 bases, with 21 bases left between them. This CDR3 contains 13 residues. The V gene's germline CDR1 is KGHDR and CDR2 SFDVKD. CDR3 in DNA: TGTGCCACCCCCCGGACGAATGAGGATGTCGCTTTCTTT. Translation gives CATPRTNEDVAFF.

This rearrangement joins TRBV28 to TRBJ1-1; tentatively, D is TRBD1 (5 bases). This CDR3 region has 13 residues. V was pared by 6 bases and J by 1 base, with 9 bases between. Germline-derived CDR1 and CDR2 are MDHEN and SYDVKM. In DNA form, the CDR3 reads TGTGCCAGCAGGGGGACGGCGAACACTGAAGCTTTCTTT. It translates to CASRGTANTEAFF.